This entry lists 18 T cell receptor beta chains sequenced from one sample in a study of blood T cell repertoires in COVID-19. Libraries were prepared by immunoSEQ multiplex PCR; TCRdb keeps only in-frame clonotypes and omits some of them. The data contain roughly 40,000 clones, 90% to 95% of them seen just once; the ten biggest clones take up approximately 6%. The sample consisted of peripheral blood. The receptor source for this set is a human donor in a cohort sampled during active COVID-19.

J is TRBJ2-3 and V is TRBV7-2; the D gene is possibly TRBD1 (6 bases). CDR1 SGHTA and CDR2 FQGNSA come from the germline V gene. The V gene lost 5 bases and the J gene lost 6 bases, with 9 bases spanning the gap. This CDR3 region has 12 residues. This CDR3 reads CASSDRWDTQYF. For the CDR3, the DNA is TGTGCCAGCAGCGACAGGTGGGATACGCAGTATTTT.

The chain combines TRBV9 with TRBJ1-1; TRBD1 might be the D (5 bases). Germline CDR1 reads SGDLS; CDR2 reads YYNGEE. V was clipped by 4 bases and J by 0 bases, with 19 bases between them. This CDR3 is built from 17 residues. The CDR3 sequence is CASSPRGSSGLNTEAFF. The CDR3 DNA reads as TGTGCCAGCAGCCCGAGGGGCTCCAGCGGGTTGAACACTGAAGCTTTCTTT.

The chain is built from TRBV3-1 (or the pseudogene TRBV3-2) and TRBJ2-1; TRBD2 aligns across 14 bases. J was trimmed by 5 bases and V by 0 bases; bases with no gene match: 6. Germline V gives CDR1 LGHDT, CDR2 YNNKEL (reference sequence). The CDR3 is made up of 18 amino acids. CDR3 protein: CASSQEPWTSGRHNEQFF. In nucleotides, the CDR3 is TGTGCCAGCAGCCAAGAGCCCTGGACTAGCGGGAGGCACAATGAGCAGTTCTTC.

The V call is TRBV5-1, the J call TRBJ2-7, with D possibly being TRBD1 (6 bases). V gave up 5 bases and J gave up 5 bases, with 23 bases separating them. Germline loops: CDR1 SGHRS, CDR2 YFSETQ. This CDR3 comprises 16 residues. Written as DNA, the CDR3 is TGCGCCAGCAGTATATATCTAAACACTGGGGGCCACGAGCAGTACTTC. Its translation: CASSIYLNTGGHEQYF.

The rearrangement joins TRBV6-4 to TRBJ2-2, with a tentative D call TRBD1 (6 bases). Germline CDR1 is MRHNA and CDR2 is SNTAGT. The V end was cut by 2 bases, the J end by 2 bases, with 12 bases between. The CDR3 covers 16 residues. CDR3 amino acids: CASSDEGQVNTGELFF. In nucleotides, the CDR3 is TGTGCCAGCAGTGACGAGGGACAAGTAAACACCGGGGAGCTGTTTTTT.

This clone was seen just once. The chain couples TRBV7-3 to TRBJ2-6; 9 nucleotides align to TRBD1. CDR1 is SGHTA, CDR2 FQGTGA, per germline. J gave up 4 bases and V 5 bases, and 12 bases lay outside the gene matches. The CDR3 consists of 18 residues. CDR3 protein: CASSPHPGTGFGANVLTF. The DNA of the CDR3 is TGTGCCAGCAGCCCACACCCGGGGACAGGGTTCGGGGCCAACGTCCTGACTTTC.

The chain combines TRBV5-4 with TRBJ2-1, with D perhaps matching TRBD1 (5 bases). Between the trimmed V and J ends, which lost 6 bases and 3 bases, there was a span of 16 bases. The CDR3 is 15 amino acids. Germline CDR1 and CDR2: SGHNT and YYREEE (reference sequence). Here the CDR3 reads CASTSPAGLYNEQFF. CDR3 coding DNA: TGTGCCAGCACTTCCCCCGCAGGGCTCTACAATGAGCAGTTCTTC.

The rearrangement joins TRBV6-2 or TRBV6-3 to TRBJ1-5; D is unclear. This CDR3 has 16 residues. Trimming shortened V by 2 bases and J by 0 bases, and 11 bases separated the two germline ends. CDR1 is MNHEY and CDR2 is SVGEGT in the germline V gene. CDR3 loop: CASSYLGSYSNQPQHF. For the CDR3, the DNA is TGTGCCAGCAGTTACCTGGGGAGTTATAGCAATCAGCCCCAGCATTTT.

The gene calls are TRBV4-2 and TRBJ1-3; possibly TRBD1 for D (6 bases). V lost 0 bases to trimming and J lost 2 bases, with 8 bases between them. This CDR3 is built from 15 residues. Germline V gene sequence: CDR1 LGHNA, CDR2 YNFKEQ. The CDR3 DNA sequence: TGTGCCAGCAGCCAAGAGGGGGGGCCTGGAAACACCATATATTTT. It encodes CASSQEGGPGNTIYF.

The table lists this clone with a count of one. The chain links TRBV7-2 to TRBJ2-5, with D possibly being TRBD1 (6 bases). Germline V gives CDR1 SGHTA, CDR2 FQGNSA. V was shortened by 9 bases and J by 5 bases, with 16 bases between the two germline ends. This CDR3 has 13 amino acids. CDR3 sequence reads: CASGAGQGETQYF. Written as DNA, the CDR3 is TGTGCCAGTGGGGCAGGCCAGGGGGAGACCCAGTACTTC.

This chain uses TRBV10-3 with TRBJ1-2; 9 positions agree with TRBD1. This CDR3 has 16 residues. From germline, CDR1 is ENHRY and CDR2 SYGVKD. The V segment lost 0 bases and the J segment 7 bases; nucleotides outside the gene matches: 9. CDR3 in amino acids: CAISESSGQGFSGYTF. The CDR3 DNA is TGTGCCATCAGTGAGTCGTCGGGACAGGGATTTTCTGGCTACACCTTC.

This chain joins TRBV4-1 and TRBJ1-2; D ambiguous. Germline CDR1 is MGHRA and CDR2 is YSYEKL. V was pared by 0 bases and J by 8 bases, with 10 bases between. The CDR3 is 13 amino acids. DNA of the CDR3: TGCGCCAGCAGCCAAGATCCGGGTGGGGGCTACACCTTC. Amino acids: CASSQDPGGGYTF.

The V and J genes are TRBV6-1 and TRBJ2-4; possible D gene TRBD1, 6 bases. The CDR3 has 14 residues. Germline V CDR1 and CDR2: MNHNS, SASEGT. The ends were cut back, 2 bases at V and 7 bases at J, with 12 bases in the middle. As DNA, the CDR3 is TGTGCCAGCAGTGAATTCCCAGGGGTGAACATTCAGTACTTC. This sequence encodes CASSEFPGVNIQYF.

The genes are TRBV6-4 and TRBJ2-2; the match to TRBD1 covers 8 bases. Unmatched junction bases numbered 9, after V lost 3 bases and J lost 3 bases. The V gene's germline CDR1 is MRHNA and CDR2 SNTAGT. The CDR3 is 17 residues long. This chain's CDR3 is CASSDIFGGQDTGELFF. CDR3 sequence (DNA): TGTGCCAGCAGTGATATTTTCGGGGGACAGGACACCGGGGAGCTGTTTTTT.

The DNA of the CDR3 is TGTGCCAGCAGATATCGGACAGGCCGAACTAGCGGGAGATGGTACGAGCAGTACTTC. Translating gives CASRYRTGRTSGRWYEQYF. The genes are TRBV27 and TRBJ2-7, with 11 bases that match TRBD2. This CDR3 contains 19 residues. The junction had 20 bases not matched to a gene; V was cut back by 6 bases and J by 4 bases. Germline CDR1 MNHEY, CDR2 SMNVEV (reference sequence).

V is TRBV13 and J is TRBJ2-1; TRBD2 matches 12 bases. V lost 3 bases to trimming and J lost 6 bases; unmatched junction nucleotides: 3. The CDR3 is 15 amino acids. Germline V CDR1 and CDR2: PRHDT, FYEKMQ (reference sequence). CDR3 loop: CASSFPSGGANEQFF. The CDR3 DNA sequence: TGTGCCAGCAGCTTTCCTAGCGGGGGGGCCAATGAGCAGTTCTTC.

The CDR3 nucleotides read TGCGCCAGCAGCCAAGATCGGGCAGGGACTGAAGCTTTCTTT. This translates into CASSQDRAGTEAFF. The chain joins TRBV4-3 to TRBJ1-1, with D maybe TRBD1 (5 bases). Trimming pared 0 bases from V and 5 bases from J, leaving 10 bases between. The CDR3 is 14 amino acids. Germline CDR1 reads LGHNA; CDR2 reads YSLEER.

V is TRBV7-2 and J is TRBJ2-7, with TRBD1 identical over 10 bases. Germline V gene sequence: CDR1 SGHTA, CDR2 FQGNSA. The J segment lost 2 bases and the V segment lost 5 bases, leaving 3 bases of the junction unmatched. The CDR3 loop spans 14 amino acids. The CDR3 bases are TGTGCCAGCAGCCCGGGACAGGGGACCTACGAGCAGTACTTC. This codes for CASSPGQGTYEQYF.